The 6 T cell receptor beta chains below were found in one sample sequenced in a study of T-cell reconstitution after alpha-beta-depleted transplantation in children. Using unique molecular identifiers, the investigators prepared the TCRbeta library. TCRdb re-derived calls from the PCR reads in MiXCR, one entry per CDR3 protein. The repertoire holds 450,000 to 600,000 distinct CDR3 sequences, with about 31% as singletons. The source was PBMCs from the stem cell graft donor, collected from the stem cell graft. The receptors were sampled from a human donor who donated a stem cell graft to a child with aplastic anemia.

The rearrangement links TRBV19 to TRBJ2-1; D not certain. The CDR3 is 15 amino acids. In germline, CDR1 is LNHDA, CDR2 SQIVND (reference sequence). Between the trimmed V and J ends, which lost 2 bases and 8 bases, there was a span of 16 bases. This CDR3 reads CASSITPRSGHEQFF. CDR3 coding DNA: TGTGCCAGTAGTATAACTCCTCGGTCGGGTCATGAGCAGTTCTTC.

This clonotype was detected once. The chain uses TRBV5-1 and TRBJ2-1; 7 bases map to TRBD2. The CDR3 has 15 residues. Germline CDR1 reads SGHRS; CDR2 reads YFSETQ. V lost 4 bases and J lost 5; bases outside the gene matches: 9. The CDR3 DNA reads TGCGCCAGCAGCGTGGGACTATCAGTGGACAATGAGCAGTTCTTC. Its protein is CASSVGLSVDNEQFF.

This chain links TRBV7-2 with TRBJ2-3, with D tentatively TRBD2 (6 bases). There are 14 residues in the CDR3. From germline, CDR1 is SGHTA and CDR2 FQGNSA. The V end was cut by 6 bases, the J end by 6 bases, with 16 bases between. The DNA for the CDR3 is TGTGCCAGCAGTCTTAGTCTTGGGAGGGATACGCAGTATTTT. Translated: CASSLSLGRDTQYF.

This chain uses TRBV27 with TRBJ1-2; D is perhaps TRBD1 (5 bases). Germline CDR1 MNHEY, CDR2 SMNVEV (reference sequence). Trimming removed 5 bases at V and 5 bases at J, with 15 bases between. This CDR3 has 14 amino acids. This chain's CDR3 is CASSPPRGGYGYTF. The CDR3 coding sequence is TGTGCCAGCAGTCCCCCACGCGGGGGGTATGGCTACACCTTC.

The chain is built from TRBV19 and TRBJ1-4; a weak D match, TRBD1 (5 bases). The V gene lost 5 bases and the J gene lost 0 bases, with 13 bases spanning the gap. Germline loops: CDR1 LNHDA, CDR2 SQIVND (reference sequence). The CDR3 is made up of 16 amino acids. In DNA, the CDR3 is TGTGCCAGTAGTGAAAGGCCGGGGGCAACTAATGAAAAACTGTTTTTT. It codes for CASSERPGATNEKLFF.

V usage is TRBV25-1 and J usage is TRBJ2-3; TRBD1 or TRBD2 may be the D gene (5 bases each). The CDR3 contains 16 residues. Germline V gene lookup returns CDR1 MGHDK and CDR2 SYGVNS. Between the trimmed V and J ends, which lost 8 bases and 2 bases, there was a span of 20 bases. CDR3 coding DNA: TGTGCCAGCGGGAGATGGGACGGGGACCTCACAGATACGCAGTATTTT. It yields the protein CASGRWDGDLTDTQYF.